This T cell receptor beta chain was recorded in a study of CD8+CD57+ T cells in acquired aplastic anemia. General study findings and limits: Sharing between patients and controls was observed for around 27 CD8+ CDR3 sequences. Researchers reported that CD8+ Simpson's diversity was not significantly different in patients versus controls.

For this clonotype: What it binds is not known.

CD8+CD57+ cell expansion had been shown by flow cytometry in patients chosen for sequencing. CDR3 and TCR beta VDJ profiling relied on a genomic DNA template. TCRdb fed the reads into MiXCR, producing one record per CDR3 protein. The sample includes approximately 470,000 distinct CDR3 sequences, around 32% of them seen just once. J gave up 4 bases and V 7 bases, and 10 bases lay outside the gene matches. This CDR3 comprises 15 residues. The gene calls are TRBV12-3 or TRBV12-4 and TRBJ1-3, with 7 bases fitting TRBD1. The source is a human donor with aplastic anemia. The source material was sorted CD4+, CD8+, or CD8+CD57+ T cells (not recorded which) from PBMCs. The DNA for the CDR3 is TGTGCCAGCAATCAAGGGGGCGCGGGGGGAAACACCATATATTTT. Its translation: CASNQGGAGGNTIYF.